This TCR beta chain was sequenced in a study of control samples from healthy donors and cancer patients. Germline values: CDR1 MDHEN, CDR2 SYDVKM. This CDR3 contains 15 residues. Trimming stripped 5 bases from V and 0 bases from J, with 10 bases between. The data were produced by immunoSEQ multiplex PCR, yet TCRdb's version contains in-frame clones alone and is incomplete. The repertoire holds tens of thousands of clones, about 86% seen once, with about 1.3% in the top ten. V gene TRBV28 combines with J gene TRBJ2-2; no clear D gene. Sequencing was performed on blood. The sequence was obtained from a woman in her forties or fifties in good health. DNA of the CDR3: TGTGCCAGCAGTGGTTCCGGTTCGAACACCGGGGAGCTGTTTTTT. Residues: CASSGSGSNTGELFF.